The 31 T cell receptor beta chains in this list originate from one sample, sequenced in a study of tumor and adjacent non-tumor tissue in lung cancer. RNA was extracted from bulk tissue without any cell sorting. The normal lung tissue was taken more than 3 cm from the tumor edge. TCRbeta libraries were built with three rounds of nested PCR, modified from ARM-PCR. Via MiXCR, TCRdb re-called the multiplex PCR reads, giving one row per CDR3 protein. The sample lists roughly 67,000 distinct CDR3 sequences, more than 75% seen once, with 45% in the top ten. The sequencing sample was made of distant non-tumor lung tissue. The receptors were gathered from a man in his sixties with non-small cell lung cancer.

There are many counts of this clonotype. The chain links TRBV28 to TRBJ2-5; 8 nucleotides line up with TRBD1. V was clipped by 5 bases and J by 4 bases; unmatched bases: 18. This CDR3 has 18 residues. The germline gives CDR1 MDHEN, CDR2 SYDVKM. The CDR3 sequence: CASSLTKDRAGNGETQYF. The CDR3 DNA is TGTGCCAGCAGTCTCACCAAGGACAGGGCGGGGAATGGAGAGACCCAGTACTTC.

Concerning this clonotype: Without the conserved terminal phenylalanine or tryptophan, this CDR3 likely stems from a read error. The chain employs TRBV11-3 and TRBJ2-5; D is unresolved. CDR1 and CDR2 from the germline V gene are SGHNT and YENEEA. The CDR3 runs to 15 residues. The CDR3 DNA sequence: TGTGCCAGCGGCTTAGCCCCGGAAAGTCAAGAGACCCAGTACCTC. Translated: CASGLAPESQETQYL.

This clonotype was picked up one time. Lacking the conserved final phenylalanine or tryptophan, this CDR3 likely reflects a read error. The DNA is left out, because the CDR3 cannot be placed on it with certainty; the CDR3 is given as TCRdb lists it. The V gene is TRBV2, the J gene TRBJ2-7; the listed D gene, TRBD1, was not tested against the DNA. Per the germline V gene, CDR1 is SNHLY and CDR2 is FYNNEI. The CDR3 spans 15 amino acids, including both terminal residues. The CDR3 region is CASTGKGHLVKSKYY.

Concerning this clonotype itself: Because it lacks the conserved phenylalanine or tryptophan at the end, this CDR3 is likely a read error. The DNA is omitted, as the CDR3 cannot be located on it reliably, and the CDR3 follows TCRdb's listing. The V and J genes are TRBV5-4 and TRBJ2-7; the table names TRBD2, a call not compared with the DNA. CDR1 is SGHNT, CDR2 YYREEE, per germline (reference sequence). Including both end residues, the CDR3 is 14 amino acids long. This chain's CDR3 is CASSLAERPYEHYL.

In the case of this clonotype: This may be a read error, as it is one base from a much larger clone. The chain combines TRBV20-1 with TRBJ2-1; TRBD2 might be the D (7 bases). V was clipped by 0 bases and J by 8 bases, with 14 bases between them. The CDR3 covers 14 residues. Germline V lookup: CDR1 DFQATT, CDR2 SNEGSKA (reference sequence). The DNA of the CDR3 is TGCAGTGCTAGAGACCCTTGGGGGGGCGATGAGCAGTTCTTC. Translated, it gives CSARDPWGGDEQFF.

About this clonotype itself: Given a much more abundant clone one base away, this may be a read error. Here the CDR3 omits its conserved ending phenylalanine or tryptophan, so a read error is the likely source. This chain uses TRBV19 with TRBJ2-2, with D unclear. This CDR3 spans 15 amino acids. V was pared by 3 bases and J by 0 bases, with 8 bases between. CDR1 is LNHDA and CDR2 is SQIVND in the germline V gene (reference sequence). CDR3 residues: CASSIPIANTGELFS. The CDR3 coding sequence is TGTGCCAGTAGTATTCCGATCGCGAACACCGGGGAGCTGTTTTCT.

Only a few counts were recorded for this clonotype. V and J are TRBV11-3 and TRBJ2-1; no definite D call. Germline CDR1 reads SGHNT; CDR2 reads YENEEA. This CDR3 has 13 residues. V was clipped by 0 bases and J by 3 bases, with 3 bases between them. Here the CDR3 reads CASSLDRYNEQFF. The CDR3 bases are TGTGCCAGCAGCTTAGATCGCTACAATGAGCAGTTCTTC.

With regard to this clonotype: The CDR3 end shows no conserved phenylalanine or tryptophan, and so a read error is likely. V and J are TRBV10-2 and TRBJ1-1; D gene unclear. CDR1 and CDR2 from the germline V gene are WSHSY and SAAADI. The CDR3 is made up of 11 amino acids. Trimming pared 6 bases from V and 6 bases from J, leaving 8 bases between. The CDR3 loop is CASRAVSEAFL. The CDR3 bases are TGCGCCAGCAGAGCTGTGTCTGAAGCTTTCTTA.

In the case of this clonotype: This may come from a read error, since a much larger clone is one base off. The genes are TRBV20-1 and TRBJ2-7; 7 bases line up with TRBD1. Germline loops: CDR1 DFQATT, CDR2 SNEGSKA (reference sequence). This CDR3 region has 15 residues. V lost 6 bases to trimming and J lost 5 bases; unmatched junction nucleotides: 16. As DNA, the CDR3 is TGCAGTGCAAGGCAGGGGGTGCGCACCCGGAACGAGCAGTACTTC. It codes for CSARQGVRTRNEQYF.

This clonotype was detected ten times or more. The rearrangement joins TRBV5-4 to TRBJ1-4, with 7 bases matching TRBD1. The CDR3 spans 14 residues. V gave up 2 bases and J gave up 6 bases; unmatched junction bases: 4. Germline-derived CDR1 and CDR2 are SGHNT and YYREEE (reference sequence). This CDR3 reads CASSFRGADEKLFF. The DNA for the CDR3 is TGTGCCAGCAGCTTCAGGGGGGCGGATGAAAAACTGTTTTTT.

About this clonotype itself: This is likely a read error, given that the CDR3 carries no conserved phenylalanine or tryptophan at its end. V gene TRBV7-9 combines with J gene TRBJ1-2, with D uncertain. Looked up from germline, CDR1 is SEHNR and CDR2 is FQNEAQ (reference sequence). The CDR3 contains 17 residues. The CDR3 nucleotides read TGTGCCAGCGGCTTAGCGACGGGGTTCGGGGTTCGCAATGGCTACACCATC. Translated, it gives CASGLATGFGVRNGYTI.

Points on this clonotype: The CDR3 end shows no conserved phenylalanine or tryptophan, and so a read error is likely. CDR3 region: CASSFGRRNTEELFY. In DNA form, the CDR3 reads TGTGCCAGCAGCTTTGGGAGACGCAACACCGAGGAGCTGTTTTAT. V gene TRBV5-4 combines with J gene TRBJ2-2; TRBD2 is a possible D gene (5 bases). The CDR3 is 15 residues long. The germline gives CDR1 SGHNT, CDR2 YYREEE (reference sequence).

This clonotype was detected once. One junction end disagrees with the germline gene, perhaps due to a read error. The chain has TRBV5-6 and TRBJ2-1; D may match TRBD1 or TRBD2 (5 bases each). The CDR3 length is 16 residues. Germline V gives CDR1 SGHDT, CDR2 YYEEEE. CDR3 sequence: CDSSLEAGSLYNEQSF. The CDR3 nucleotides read TGTGACAGCAGCTTGGAGGCAGGGTCCTTATACAATGAGCAGTCCTTC.

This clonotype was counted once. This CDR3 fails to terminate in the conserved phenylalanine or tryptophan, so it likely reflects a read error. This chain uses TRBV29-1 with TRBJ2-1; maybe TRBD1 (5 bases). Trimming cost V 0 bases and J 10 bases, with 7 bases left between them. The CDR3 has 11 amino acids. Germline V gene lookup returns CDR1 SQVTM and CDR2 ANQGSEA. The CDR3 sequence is CSVEDKGEQFL. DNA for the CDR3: TGCAGCGTTGAAGACAAGGGGGAGCAGTTCCTC.

As DNA, the CDR3 is TGCGCCAGCAGACTAGTTTTGGGGGCACACTATGGCTACACCTTC. Its translation: CASRLVLGAHYGYTF. This rearrangement joins TRBV4-1 to TRBJ1-2; TRBD1 is a possible D gene (6 bases). This CDR3 region has 15 residues. The germline V gene encodes CDR1 MGHRA and CDR2 YSYEKL. V lost 6 bases, J lost 3 bases, and 17 bases lay in between.

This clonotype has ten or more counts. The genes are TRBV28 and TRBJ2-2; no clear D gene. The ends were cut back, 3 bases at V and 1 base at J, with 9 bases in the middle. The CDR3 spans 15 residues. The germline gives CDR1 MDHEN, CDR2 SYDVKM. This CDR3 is CASSFSPQNTGELFF. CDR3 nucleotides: TGTGCCAGCAGTTTCAGTCCGCAGAACACCGGGGAGCTGTTTTTT. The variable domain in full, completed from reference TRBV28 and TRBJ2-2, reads DVKVTQSSRYLVKRTGEKVFLECVQDMDHENMFWYRQDPGLGLRLIYFSYDVKMKEKGDIPEGYSVSREKKERFSLILESASTNQTSMYLCASSFSPQNTGELFFGEGSRLTVL.

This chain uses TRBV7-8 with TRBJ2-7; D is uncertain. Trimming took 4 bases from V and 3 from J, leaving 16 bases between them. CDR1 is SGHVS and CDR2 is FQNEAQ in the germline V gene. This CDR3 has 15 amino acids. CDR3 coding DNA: TGTGCCAGCAGCTCTTTGGCAGGAGCAAGCTACGAGCAGTACTTC. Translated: CASSSLAGASYEQYF.

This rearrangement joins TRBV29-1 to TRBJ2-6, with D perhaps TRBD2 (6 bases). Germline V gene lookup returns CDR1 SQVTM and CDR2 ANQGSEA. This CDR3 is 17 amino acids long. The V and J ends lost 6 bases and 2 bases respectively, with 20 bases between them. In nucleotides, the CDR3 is TGCAGCGTGGATCCCGGCGTTGCGGGGACTGGGGCCAACGTCCTGACTTTC. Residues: CSVDPGVAGTGANVLTF.

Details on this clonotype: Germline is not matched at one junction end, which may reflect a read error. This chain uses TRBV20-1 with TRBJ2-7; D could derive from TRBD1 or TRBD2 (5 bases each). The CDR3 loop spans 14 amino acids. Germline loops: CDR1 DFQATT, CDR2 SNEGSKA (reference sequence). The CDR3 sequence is CSARDIAGTIGQYF. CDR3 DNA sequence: TGCAGTGCTAGAGATATCGCAGGGACGATAGGGCAGTATTTC.

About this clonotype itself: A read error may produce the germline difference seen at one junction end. The CDR3 coding sequence is TGTGATAGTAGTTTGGCCCGGGATAGTTACGAGCAGTACTTC. Protein product: CDSSLARDSYEQYF. The chain joins TRBV12-5 to TRBJ2-7, with D perhaps matching TRBD2 (5 bases). The germline V gene has CDR1 LGHNT and CDR2 FRNRAP. This CDR3 contains 14 residues.

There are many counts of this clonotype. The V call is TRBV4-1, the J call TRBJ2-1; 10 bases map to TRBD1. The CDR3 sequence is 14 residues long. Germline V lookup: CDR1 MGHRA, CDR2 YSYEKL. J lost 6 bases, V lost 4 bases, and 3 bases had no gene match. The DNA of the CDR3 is TGCGCCAGCAGCCCCCGGGACAGGGGCAATGAGCAGTTCTTC. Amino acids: CASSPRDRGNEQFF.

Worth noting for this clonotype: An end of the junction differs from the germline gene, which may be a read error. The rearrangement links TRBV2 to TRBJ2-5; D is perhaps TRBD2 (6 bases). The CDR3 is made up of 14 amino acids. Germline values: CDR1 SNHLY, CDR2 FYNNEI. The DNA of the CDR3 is TGTGCCAGTAGTGAAGCACGGGGGAGAGAGACCCAGTACTTC. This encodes CASSEARGRETQYF.

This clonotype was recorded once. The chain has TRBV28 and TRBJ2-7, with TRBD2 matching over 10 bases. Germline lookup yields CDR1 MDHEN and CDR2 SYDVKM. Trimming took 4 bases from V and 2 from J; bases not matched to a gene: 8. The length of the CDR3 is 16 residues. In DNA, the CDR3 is TGTGCCAGCAGTTATCCACTAGCGGGACTAACCTACGAGCAGTACTTC. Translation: CASSYPLAGLTYEQYF.

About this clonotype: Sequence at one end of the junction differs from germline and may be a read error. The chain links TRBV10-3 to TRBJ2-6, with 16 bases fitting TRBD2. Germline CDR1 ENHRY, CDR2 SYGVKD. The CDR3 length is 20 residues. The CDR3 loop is CAIREHGTSGRDSGAIALTF. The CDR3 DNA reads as TGTGCCATCCGTGAACATGGGACTAGCGGGAGGGACTCTGGGGCCATCGCCCTGACTTTC.

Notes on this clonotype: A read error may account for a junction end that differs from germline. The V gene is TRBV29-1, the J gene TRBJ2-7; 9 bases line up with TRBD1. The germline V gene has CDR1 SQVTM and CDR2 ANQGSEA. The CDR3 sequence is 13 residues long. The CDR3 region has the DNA TGCAGCACTGGGACAGGGTCCCGTTACGAACAGTACTTC. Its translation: CSTGTGSRYEQYF.

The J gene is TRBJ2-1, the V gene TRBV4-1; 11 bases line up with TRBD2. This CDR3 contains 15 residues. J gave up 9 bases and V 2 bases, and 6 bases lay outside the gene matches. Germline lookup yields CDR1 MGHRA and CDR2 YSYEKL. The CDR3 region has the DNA TGCGCCAGCAGCCAATGTAGCGGGAGGGTGAGTGAGCAGTTCTTC. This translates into CASSQCSGRVSEQFF.

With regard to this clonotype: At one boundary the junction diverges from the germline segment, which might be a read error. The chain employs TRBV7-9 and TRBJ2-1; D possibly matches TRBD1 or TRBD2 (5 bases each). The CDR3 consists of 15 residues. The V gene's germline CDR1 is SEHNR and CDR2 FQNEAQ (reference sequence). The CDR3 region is CTSREVKGRRHEQLF. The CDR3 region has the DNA TGTACCAGTAGGGAAGTTAAGGGACGTAGGCATGAGCAGTTATTC.

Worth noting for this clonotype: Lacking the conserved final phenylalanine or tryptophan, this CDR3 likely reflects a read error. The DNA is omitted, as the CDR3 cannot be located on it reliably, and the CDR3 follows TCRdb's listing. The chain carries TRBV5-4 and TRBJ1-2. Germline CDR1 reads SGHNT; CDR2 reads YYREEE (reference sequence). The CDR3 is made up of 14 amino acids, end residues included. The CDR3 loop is CASRHDRSSYGYTV.

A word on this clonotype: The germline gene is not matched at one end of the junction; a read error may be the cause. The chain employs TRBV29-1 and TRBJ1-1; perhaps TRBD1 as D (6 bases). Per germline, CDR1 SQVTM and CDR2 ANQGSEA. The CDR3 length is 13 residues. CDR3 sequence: CSGSWVRDTEAFF. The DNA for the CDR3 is TGCAGCGGATCATGGGTGAGGGACACTGAAGCCTTCTTT.

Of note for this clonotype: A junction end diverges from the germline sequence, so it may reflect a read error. As DNA, the CDR3 is TGCAGCATTGGACAGGGGACTAACTGTGGCTACACCTTC. It yields the protein CSIGQGTNCGYTF. This chain connects TRBV29-1 to TRBJ1-2; 9 bases are shared with TRBD1. Germline V gene lookup returns CDR1 SQVTM and CDR2 ANQGSEA. The CDR3 consists of 13 residues.

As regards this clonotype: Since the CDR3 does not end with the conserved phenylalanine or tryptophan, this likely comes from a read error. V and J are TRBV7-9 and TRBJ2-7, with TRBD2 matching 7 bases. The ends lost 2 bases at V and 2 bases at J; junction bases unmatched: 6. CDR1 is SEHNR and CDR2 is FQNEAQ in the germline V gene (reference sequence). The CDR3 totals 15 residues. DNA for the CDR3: TGTGCCAGCAGCTTACTATCCGGGAGGCCCTACGAGCAGTACCTC. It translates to CASSLLSGRPYEQYL.